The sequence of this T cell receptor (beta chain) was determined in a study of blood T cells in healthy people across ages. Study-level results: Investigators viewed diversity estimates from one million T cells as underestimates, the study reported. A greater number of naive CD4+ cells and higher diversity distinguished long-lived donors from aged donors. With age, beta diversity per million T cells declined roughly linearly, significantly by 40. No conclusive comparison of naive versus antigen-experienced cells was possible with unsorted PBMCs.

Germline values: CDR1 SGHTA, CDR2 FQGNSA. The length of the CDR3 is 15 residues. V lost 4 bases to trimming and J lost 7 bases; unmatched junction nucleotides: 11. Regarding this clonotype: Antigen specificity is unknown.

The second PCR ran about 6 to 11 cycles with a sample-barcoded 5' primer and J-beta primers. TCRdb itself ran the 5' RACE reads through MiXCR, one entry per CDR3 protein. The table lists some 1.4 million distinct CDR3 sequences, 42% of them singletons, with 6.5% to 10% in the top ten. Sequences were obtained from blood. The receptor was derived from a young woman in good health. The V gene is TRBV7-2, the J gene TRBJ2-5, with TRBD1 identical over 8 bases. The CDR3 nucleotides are TGTGCCAGCAGCTCCCGGACAGGGAGTTTCGGGACCCAGTACTTC. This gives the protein CASSSRTGSFGTQYF.